One sample yielded the 20 T cell receptor beta chains listed below, sequenced in a study of tumor-infiltrating lymphocytes in glioblastoma multiforme listed by TCRdb under 2017. The sample was run on an Illumina HiSeq 2500. TCRB libraries were constructed from RNA through three rounds of nested multiplex PCR following a modified ARM-PCR protocol with multiple V-beta primers and a C-beta primer. The public reads were run again by TCRdb, first through fastp at Q25 and then through MiXCR, and only productive beta chains were kept. Merged by CDR3 protein, the rows form single entries marked with the most common genes and DNA. For this sample there are fewer than 15,000 distinct CDR3 sequences; over 65% appear just once. The top ten hold 49% of the sample. The sequenced material came from brain tumor tissue. Receptors were obtained from a male donor with glioblastoma.

Comment on this clonotype: This likely comes from a read error, as the CDR3 has no conserved phenylalanine or tryptophan at its end. The chain joins TRBV11-2 to TRBJ2-2; TRBD2 aligns across 8 bases. The CDR3 covers 15 residues. The germline V gene encodes CDR1 SGHAT and CDR2 FQNNGV. The CDR3 region is CASSLGREGTGELFS. Here the CDR3 DNA reads TGTGCCAGCAGCTTAGGACGGGAGGGGACCGGCGAGCTGTTTTCT.

This clonotype was observed a handful of times. The CDR3 DNA follows: TGTGCCAGCAGTAAGGATGGACGTCCGAGCTCCTACGAGCAGTACTTC. This translates into CASSKDGRPSSYEQYF. The rearrangement uses TRBV6-5 and TRBJ2-7; D uncertain. CDR3 size: 16 residues. V lost 5 bases and J 0 bases, leaving 17 bases between the germline ends. Germline V CDR1 and CDR2: MNHEY, SVGAGI.

Worth noting for this clonotype: Because it lacks the conserved phenylalanine or tryptophan at the end, this CDR3 is likely a read error. The V call is TRBV6-1, the J call TRBJ1-6; TRBD1 is a possible D gene (6 bases). This CDR3 has 15 residues. Germline CDR1 reads MNHNS; CDR2 reads SASEGT. The CDR3 coding sequence is TGTGCCTGCAGTGAATCAACAGGGTTCAATTCGCCCCTCCACTAT. It specifies CACSESTGFNSPLHY.

CDR3 in DNA: TGCAGTGCTAGACGGGGACAAGAGACCCAGTACTTC. This sequence encodes CSARRGQETQYF. This chain connects TRBV20-1 to TRBJ2-5; maybe TRBD2 (5 bases). Trimming left V 2 bases short and J 2 bases short, with 6 bases between. This CDR3 spans 12 amino acids. Germline V gives CDR1 DFQATT, CDR2 SNEGSKA (reference sequence).

Remarks on this clonotype: The junction and the germline gene differ at one end; a read error may be behind it. The CDR3 nucleotides read TGTGCCAGCACCCCCTCATTCGGCCAAGCGCTAGCGATAAACACCGGGGAGCTATTTTTT. It yields the protein CASTPSFGQALAINTGELFF. The chain employs TRBV11-2 and TRBJ2-2, with D possibly matching TRBD2 (6 bases). The CDR3 has 20 amino acids. Germline V lookup: CDR1 SGHAT, CDR2 FQNNGV.

CDR3 protein: CASSLTRGYEQYF. CDR3 DNA sequence: TGTGCCAGCAGTCTGACAAGGGGCTACGAGCAGTACTTC. The J gene is TRBJ2-7, the V gene TRBV6-1; D might be TRBD1 (5 bases). Trimming shortened V by 5 bases and J by 3 bases, and 11 bases separated the two germline ends. There are 13 residues in the CDR3. Germline assignment: CDR1 MNHNS and CDR2 SASEGT.

This clonotype qualifies as medium-sized. The chain is built from TRBV28 and TRBJ1-1; the D is unclear. Germline V gene data show CDR1 as MDHEN and CDR2 as SYDVKM. V lost 5 bases and J 3 bases, leaving 4 bases between the germline ends. The CDR3 runs to 11 residues. Written as DNA, the CDR3 is TGTGCCAGCAGTGGATACACTGAAGCTTTCTTT. Its translation: CASSGYTEAFF.

The rearrangement joins TRBV12-3 or TRBV12-4 to TRBJ2-2; D is uncertain. CDR3 length: 12 amino acids. Trimming pared 5 bases from V and 5 bases from J, leaving 6 bases between. CDR3 sequence reads: CASSPGTGELFF. The DNA for the CDR3 is TGTGCCAGCAGTCCCGGGACCGGGGAGCTGTTTTTT.

A note on this clonotype: Germline is not matched at one junction end, which may reflect a read error. V is TRBV11-1 and J is TRBJ2-7; 9 nucleotides agree with TRBD1. Germline V gives CDR1 SGHAT, CDR2 FQDESV (reference sequence). This CDR3 comprises 12 residues. The DNA for the CDR3 is TGTGCCAGCAGCGGACAGGGGCACGTGCAGCACTTC. Residues: CASSGQGHVQHF.

This clonotype was seen just once. A much larger clone sits a single nucleotide away, making a read error possible. The chain has TRBV6-6 and TRBJ1-2; D is possibly TRBD1 (6 bases). V lost 5 bases, J lost 6 bases, and 16 bases lay in between. The CDR3 contains 14 residues. The germline gives CDR1 MNHNY, CDR2 SVGAGI (reference sequence). The CDR3: CASSTQVGAHGYTF. CDR3 in DNA: TGTGCCAGCAGTACTCAGGTGGGGGCGCATGGCTACACCTTC.

The chain links TRBV11-3 to TRBJ2-3; D gene ambiguous. Germline V gene data show CDR1 as SGHNT and CDR2 as YENEEA. Trimming removed 1 base at V and 2 bases at J, with 4 bases between. This CDR3 has 13 amino acids. CDR3 sequence: CASSLAPTDTQYF. CDR3 nucleotide sequence: TGTGCCAGCAGCTTAGCCCCCACAGATACGCAGTATTTT.

This sequence joins TRBV29-1 and TRBJ1-1; D gene unclear. The germline V and J ends were trimmed by 3 bases and 7 bases, with 12 bases remaining between them. Germline CDR1 reads SQVTM; CDR2 reads ANQGSEA. The CDR3 runs 12 residues. Written as DNA, the CDR3 is TGCAGCGTTGAGAAAGCTTCGGATGAAGCTTTCTTT. This encodes CSVEKASDEAFF.

The J gene is TRBJ2-1, the V gene TRBV11-1, with 7 bases lining up with TRBD2. V shed 5 bases, J shed 2 bases, and the junction held 9 bases outside the gene matches. This CDR3 has 16 residues. Germline CDR1 is SGHAT and CDR2 is FQDESV (reference sequence). CDR3 sequence (DNA): TGTGCCAGCAGCCTTGAAGGACTAGTCCCCTACAATGAGCAGTTCTTC. Its protein product is CASSLEGLVPYNEQFF.

On this clonotype itself: The junction departs from germline at one end; a sequencing error may be responsible. The CDR3 here is CTSGEYEQYF. CDR3 in DNA: TGTACCAGCGGTGAATACGAACAGTACTTC. The J gene is TRBJ2-7, the V gene TRBV6-1, with a possible D match to TRBD2 (5 bases). The CDR3 contains 10 residues. Germline V gene lookup returns CDR1 MNHNS and CDR2 SASEGT.

V usage is TRBV11-2 and J usage is TRBJ2-3; D is perhaps TRBD2 (6 bases). The CDR3 contains 14 residues. CDR1 is SGHAT, CDR2 FQNNGV, per germline. V lost 5 bases and J lost 2, with 11 bases in between. The CDR3 loop reads CASSAGLHTDTQYF. CDR3 bases: TGTGCCAGCAGCGCGGGACTGCACACAGATACGCAGTATTTT.

J is TRBJ2-2 and V is TRBV10-2; either TRBD1 or TRBD2 may supply D (6 bases each). Germline assignment: CDR1 WSHSY and CDR2 SAAADI. Trimming shortened V by 9 bases and J by 7 bases, and 18 bases separated the two germline ends. This CDR3 region has 14 residues. The CDR3 reads CARREGGGFGELFF. CDR3 in DNA: TGCGCCAGGAGAGAGGGGGGCGGCTTCGGGGAGCTGTTTTTT.

With respect to this clonotype: A junction end diverges from the germline sequence, so it may reflect a read error. J is TRBJ2-7 and V is TRBV11-1, with unresolved D. This CDR3 is 16 amino acids long. From germline, CDR1 is SGHAT and CDR2 FQDESV (reference sequence). CDR3 sequence reads: CANSSARLESGYEQYF. The CDR3 DNA reads as TGTGCCAACAGCTCAGCGCGTCTGGAGAGTGGGTACGAGCAGTACTTC.

For this clonotype: One end of the junction does not line up with germline, which may come from a read error. The J gene is TRBJ1-2, the V gene TRBV11-2, with no clear D. The CDR3 is made up of 14 amino acids. Germline V gives CDR1 SGHAT, CDR2 FQNNGV. The DNA for the CDR3 is TGCCTCAGCAGCTTAGATTTAACCGGATTTGGTTACACCTTC. This codes for CLSSLDLTGFGYTF.

The chain has TRBV4-3 and TRBJ2-2; 8 bases agree with TRBD2. The CDR3 contains 17 residues. Germline V gene sequence: CDR1 LGHNA, CDR2 YSLEER. The V gene end was trimmed by 0 bases and the J gene end by 2 bases; junction bases not matched to a gene: 5. DNA for the CDR3: TGCGCCAGCAGCCAAGAACGGGAGGGAAGTAACACCGGGGAGCTGTTTTTT. Translating it yields CASSQEREGSNTGELFF.

As concerns this clonotype: The junction shows a germline mismatch at one end, possibly a read error. The chain links TRBV29-1 to TRBJ2-7; D may correspond to TRBD1 or TRBD2 (6 bases each). The CDR3 loop spans 14 amino acids. CDR1 is SQVTM and CDR2 is ANQGSEA in the germline V gene. The CDR3 loop is CSVVGGKGFYEHHF. The DNA for the CDR3 is TGCAGCGTTGTGGGGGGCAAGGGCTTCTACGAGCATCACTTC.